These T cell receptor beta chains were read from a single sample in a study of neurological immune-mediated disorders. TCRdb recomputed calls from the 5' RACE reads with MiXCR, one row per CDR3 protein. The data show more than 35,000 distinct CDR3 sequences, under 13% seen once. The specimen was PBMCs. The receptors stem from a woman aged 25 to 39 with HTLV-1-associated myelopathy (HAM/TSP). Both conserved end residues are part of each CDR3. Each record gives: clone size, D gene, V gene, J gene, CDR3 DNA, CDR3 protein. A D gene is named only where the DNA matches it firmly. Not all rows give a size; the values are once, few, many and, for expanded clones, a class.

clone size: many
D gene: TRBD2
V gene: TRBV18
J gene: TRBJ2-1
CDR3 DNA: TGTGCCAGCTCACCACGGCGGGGGAGCTACAATGAGCAGTTCTTC
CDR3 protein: CASSPRRGSYNEQFF

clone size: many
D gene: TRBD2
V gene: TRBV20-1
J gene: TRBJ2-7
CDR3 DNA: TGCAGTGCTAGGGTGACTAGCGGGGGGGCCCTCGAGCAGTACTTC
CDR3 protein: CSARVTSGGALEQYF

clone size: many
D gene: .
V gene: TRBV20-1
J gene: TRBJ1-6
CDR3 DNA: TGCAGTGCTAGAGAGAGCCAGGGAAATTCACCCCTCCACTTT
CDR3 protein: CSARESQGNSPLHF

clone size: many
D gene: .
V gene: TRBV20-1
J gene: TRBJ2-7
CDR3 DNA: TGCAGTGCTAGAGGTGACGGAGGTGGGTGGGAGCAGTACTTC
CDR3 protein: CSARGDGGGWEQYF

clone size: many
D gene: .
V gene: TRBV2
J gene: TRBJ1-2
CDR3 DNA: TGTGCAGAGGGAAGGGATGCTGGCTACACCTTC
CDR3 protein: CAEGRDAGYTF

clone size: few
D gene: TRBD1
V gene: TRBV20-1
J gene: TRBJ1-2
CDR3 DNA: TGCAGTGCCTTCGACAGGGACTTACCCTATGGCTACACCTTC
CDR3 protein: CSAFDRDLPYGYTF

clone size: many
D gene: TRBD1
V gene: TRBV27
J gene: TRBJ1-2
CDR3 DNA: TGTGCCAGCAGCTCCATGGACAGGGGATTCTATGGCTACACCTTC
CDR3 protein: CASSSMDRGFYGYTF

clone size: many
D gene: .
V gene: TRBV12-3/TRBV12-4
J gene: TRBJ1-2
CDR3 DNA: TGTGCCAGCAGCAAGGGGGTTGGGTATGGCTACACCTTC
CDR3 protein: CASSKGVGYGYTF

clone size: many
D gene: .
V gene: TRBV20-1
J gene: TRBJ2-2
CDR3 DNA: TGCAGTGCTAGAAAGGCAGGTGGTTTCAGCACCGGGGAGCTGTTTTTT
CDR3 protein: CSARKAGGFSTGELFF

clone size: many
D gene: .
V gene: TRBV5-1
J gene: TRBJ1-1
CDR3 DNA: TGCGCCAGCAGCTTGGTTGCGGGGCTGAACACTGAAGCTTTCTTT
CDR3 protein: CASSLVAGLNTEAFF

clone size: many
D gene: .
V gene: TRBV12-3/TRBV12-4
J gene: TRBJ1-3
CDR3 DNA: TGTGCCAGCAGTTTCGTCTCGGGATTTGGAAACACCATATATTTT
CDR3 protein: CASSFVSGFGNTIYF

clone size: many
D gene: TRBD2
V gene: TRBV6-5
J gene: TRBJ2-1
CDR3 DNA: TGTGCCAGCAGTTACTCGGGGGGGGTAGGCGATGAGCAGTTCTTC
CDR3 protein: CASSYSGGVGDEQFF

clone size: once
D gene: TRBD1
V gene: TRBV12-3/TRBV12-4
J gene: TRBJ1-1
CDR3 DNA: TGTGCCAGCAGCCGACAGGGGGAGAACACTGAAGATTTCTTT
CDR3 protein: CASSRQGENTEDFF

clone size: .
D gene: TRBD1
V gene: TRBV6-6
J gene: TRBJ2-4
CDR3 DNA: TGTGCCAGCAGCCTACCCCGAGACAGGGGGCTTAACATTCAGTACTTC
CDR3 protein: CASSLPRDRGLNIQYF

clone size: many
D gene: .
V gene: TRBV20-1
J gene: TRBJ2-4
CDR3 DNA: TGCAGTGCTAGAGATTTGGTAGCCAAAAACATTCAGTACTTC
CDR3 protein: CSARDLVAKNIQYF

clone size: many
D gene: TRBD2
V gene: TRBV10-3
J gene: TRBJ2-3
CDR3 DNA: TGTGCCATCGCTCCCGGACTAGACACAGATACGCAGTATTTT
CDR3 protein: CAIAPGLDTDTQYF

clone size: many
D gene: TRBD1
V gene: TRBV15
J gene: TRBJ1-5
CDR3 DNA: TGTGCCACCAGCGGATACAGGGGGTCCCTCAATCAGCCCCAGCATTTT
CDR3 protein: CATSGYRGSLNQPQHF

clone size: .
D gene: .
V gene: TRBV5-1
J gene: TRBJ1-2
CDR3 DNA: TGCGCCAGCAGCTTGGGGTATAGAGATGGCTACACCTTC
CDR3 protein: CASSLGYRDGYTF